The 29 T cell receptor beta chains reported below all come from one sample, sequenced in a study of blood T cells in healthy people across ages. Using a J-beta primer mix together with a sample-barcoded 5' primer, a second PCR was run for about 7 to 12 cycles. In TCRdb, the 5' RACE reads were re-called with MiXCR into one record per CDR3 protein. The sample contains hundreds of thousands of distinct CDR3 sequences, approximately 52% of which appear only once. Sequencing was performed on blood. The receptors were gathered from an elderly woman in good health.

This chain links TRBV29-1 with TRBJ1-1; D uncertain. The germline V and J ends were trimmed by 4 bases and 4 bases, with 10 bases remaining between them. Germline loops: CDR1 SQVTM, CDR2 ANQGSEA. This CDR3 region has 12 residues. The CDR3 loop reads CSVVQVGTEAFF. The DNA of the CDR3 is TGCAGCGTTGTCCAGGTGGGCACTGAAGCTTTCTTT. Full variable domain (missing parts from reference TRBV29-1 and TRBJ1-1): SAVISQKPSRDICQRGTSLTIQCQVDSQVTMMFWYRQQPGQSLTLIATANQGSEATYESGFVIDKFPISRPNLTFSTLTVSNMSPEDSSIYLCSVVQVGTEAFFGQGTRLTVV.

The V call is TRBV20-1, the J call TRBJ2-5; 9 bases align to TRBD1. The germline V gene has CDR1 DFQATT and CDR2 SNEGSKA (reference sequence). J gave up 1 base and V 2 bases, and 17 bases lay outside the gene matches. The CDR3 has 19 residues. The CDR3 nucleotides are TGCAGTGCTAGAAACTTCGGGACAGGGCGAAAGGGCCCCCAAGAGACCCAGTACTTC. This encodes CSARNFGTGRKGPQETQYF.

This clonotype was counted many times. The V and J genes are TRBV6-5 and TRBJ1-1; 8 nucleotides align to TRBD1. Germline-derived CDR1 and CDR2 are MNHEY and SVGAGI. The ends lost 0 bases at V and 5 bases at J; junction bases unmatched: 8. The CDR3 extends over 16 amino acids. The chain's CDR3 is CASSYSHYRGGTEAFF. The CDR3 DNA follows: TGTGCCAGCAGTTACTCGCACTACAGGGGGGGGACTGAAGCTTTCTTT.

This clonotype was counted at least ten times. The chain has TRBV5-1 and TRBJ2-3; D gene unclear. Germline V lookup: CDR1 SGHRS, CDR2 YFSETQ. This CDR3 contains 14 residues. V lost 1 base to trimming and J lost 2 bases, with 8 bases between them. The CDR3 loop reads CASSLNAATDTQYF. The CDR3 DNA is TGCGCCAGCAGCTTGAATGCCGCCACAGATACGCAGTATTTT.

With respect to this clonotype: One base away lies a much larger clone, so this may be a sequencing read error. The chain is built from TRBV5-1 and TRBJ2-1; D possibly corresponds to TRBD1 (5 bases). Per the germline V gene, CDR1 is SGHRS and CDR2 is YFSETQ. The CDR3 consists of 13 residues. The CDR3 DNA reads TGCGTCAGCTCCACTGACAGCAACAATGAGCAGTTCTTC. This gives the protein CVSSTDSNNEQFF.

This clonotype was found many times. This chain's CDR3 is CASSNMEGTEAFF. CDR3 DNA sequence: TGTGCCAGCTCCAATATGGAAGGCACTGAAGCTTTCTTT. This sequence joins TRBV7-2 and TRBJ1-1; D not certain. CDR1 SGHTA and CDR2 FQGNSA come from the germline V gene. Trimming stripped 8 bases from V and 4 bases from J, with 14 bases between. The CDR3 consists of 13 residues.

In this sample, this clonotype turned up a few times. V is TRBV12-3 or TRBV12-4 and J is TRBJ2-1; no firm D call. Gene TRBJ2-7 matches the end of the DNA better, so the J call may be wrong. This CDR3 is built from 10 residues. The CDR3 sequence is CASGWVEQYF. CDR3 in DNA: TGTGCCAGCGGGTGGGTCGAGCAGTACTTC.

This clonotype was counted many times. This chain connects TRBV5-1 to TRBJ2-1, with 11 bases aligning to TRBD1. Per germline, CDR1 SGHRS and CDR2 YFSETQ. Germline trimming cut 0 bases from V and 2 bases from J; bases unmatched to any gene: 1. CDR3 size: 16 residues. CDR3 loop: CASSLEGQGAYNEQFF. CDR3 DNA: TGCGCCAGCAGCTTGGAGGGACAGGGGGCCTACAATGAGCAGTTCTTC.

The V gene is TRBV7-9, the J gene TRBJ1-2; a weak D match, TRBD1 (6 bases). The CDR3 loop spans 15 amino acids. V was clipped by 7 bases and J by 2 bases, with 17 bases between them. From germline, CDR1 is SEHNR and CDR2 FQNEAQ (reference sequence). The CDR3 DNA reads as TGTGCCAGCACCACCGCGCGGACAGCGAACTATGGCTACACCTTC. This codes for CASTTARTANYGYTF.

This clonotype has just one count. CDR3 sequence reads: CASSPLAGEQYF. CDR3 bases: TGCGCCAGCAGCCCCTTAGCGGGCGAGCAGTACTTC. The chain uses TRBV5-1 and TRBJ2-5; 7 positions agree with TRBD2. Judging by the DNA end, TRBJ2-7 fits better; the J call may be wrong. This CDR3 is built from 12 residues. Per germline, CDR1 SGHRS and CDR2 YFSETQ.

This clonotype has a handful of counts. The V gene is TRBV28, the J gene TRBJ2-5; 7 positions match TRBD2. With 2 bases clipped from V and 11 bases from J, the junction kept 5 bases outside the gene matches. The germline CDR1 and CDR2 sequences are MDHEN and SYDVKM. This CDR3 has 12 amino acids. DNA for the CDR3: TGTGCCAGCAGTTTACGGGGGGACGAACAGTACTTC. It yields the protein CASSLRGDEQYF. Supplemented by reference TRBV28 and TRBJ2-5, the full variable domain reads DVKVTQSSRYLVKRTGEKVFLECVQDMDHENMFWYRQDPGLGLRLIYFSYDVKMKEKGDIPEGYSVSREKKERFSLILESASTNQTSMYLCASSLRGDEQYFGPGTRLLVL.

The CDR3, as DNA: TGTGCCATCTCATCTCCCGGGACAGGGAGGGATGAGCAGTTCTTC. This gives the protein CAISSPGTGRDEQFF. This chain uses TRBV10-3 with TRBJ2-1, with TRBD1 matching over 9 bases. V shed 8 bases and J 8 bases; nucleotides not matched to a gene: 13. The CDR3 loop spans 15 amino acids. Germline values: CDR1 ENHRY, CDR2 SYGVKD.

Note on this clonotype: The junction differs from germline at one of its ends, possibly a read error. V gene TRBV7-2 combines with J gene TRBJ1-1; no clear D gene. The CDR3 contains 14 residues. In germline, CDR1 is SGHTA, CDR2 FQGNSA. The CDR3 coding sequence is TGTGCCAGCAGTTTAGCTGCCGGAAACACTGAAGCTTTCTTT. It encodes CASSLAAGNTEAFF.

This clonotype was observed many times. The genes are TRBV12-3 or TRBV12-4 and TRBJ1-2; 8 nucleotides agree with TRBD1. Germline trimming cut 6 bases from V and 3 bases from J; bases unmatched to any gene: 15. This CDR3 comprises 17 residues. The CDR3 DNA sequence: TGTGCCAGCAGCCAGGGGGCGGGAACAGCTTATTACTATGGCTACACCTTC. It is translated as CASSQGAGTAYYYGYTF.

This clonotype came up a few times. V gene TRBV19 combines with J gene TRBJ2-5, with D maybe TRBD1 (6 bases). Trimming left V 4 bases short and J 0 bases short, with 12 bases between. The CDR3 consists of 15 residues. Germline CDR1 LNHDA, CDR2 SQIVND (reference sequence). CDR3 sequence: CASSSRRDNQETQYF. CDR3 DNA: TGTGCCAGTAGTAGTCGCCGGGACAACCAAGAGACCCAGTACTTC.

The sample holds a few counts of this clonotype. The chain carries TRBV6-2 or TRBV6-3 and TRBJ2-1; 10 nucleotides match TRBD2. V dropped 2 bases and J dropped 1; count of bases not matched to a gene: 5. The CDR3 is made up of 17 amino acids. The germline CDR1 and CDR2 sequences are MNHEY and SVGEGT. CDR3 nucleotides: TGTGCCAGCAGTTACCCAACTAGCGGGACTTCCTACAATGAGCAGTTCTTC. Its translation: CASSYPTSGTSYNEQFF.

In its sample, this clonotype was seen once. This chain connects TRBV4-3 to TRBJ2-6; D gene uncertain. V was cut by 4 bases and J by 4 bases, with 8 bases left in between. CDR3 length: 14 amino acids. The germline gives CDR1 LGHNA, CDR2 YSLEER. CDR3 protein: CASSPTVGANVLTF. The CDR3 DNA follows: TGCGCCAGCAGCCCAACGGTCGGGGCCAACGTCCTGACTTTC.

This clonotype showed up just a few times. J is TRBJ1-4 and V is TRBV25-1; the match to TRBD1 covers 8 bases. This CDR3 contains 16 residues. V shed 5 bases and J 0 bases; nucleotides not matched to a gene: 5. The germline V gene encodes CDR1 MGHDK and CDR2 SYGVNS. CDR3 DNA: TGTGCCAGCAGTCGCGGACAGGGACCAACTAATGAAAAACTGTTTTTT. The encoded protein is CASSRGQGPTNEKLFF.

This chain links TRBV6-5 with TRBJ2-6; D is perhaps TRBD2 (6 bases). This CDR3 has 16 amino acids. Germline CDR1 and CDR2: MNHEY and SVGAGI. Trimming pared 0 bases from V and 4 bases from J, leaving 10 bases between. In DNA, the CDR3 is TGTGCCAGCAGTTACTCTCGGGGGATCGGGGCCAACGTCCTGACTTTC. This sequence encodes CASSYSRGIGANVLTF.

The chain links TRBV5-1 to TRBJ2-1; either TRBD1 or TRBD2 may supply D (6 bases each). Germline V lookup: CDR1 SGHRS, CDR2 YFSETQ. Trimming stripped 4 bases from V and 7 bases from J, with 15 bases between. This CDR3 has 14 residues. The CDR3 sequence: CASSAPEGENEQFF. The DNA of the CDR3 is TGCGCCAGCAGCGCCCCGGAGGGGGAGAATGAGCAGTTCTTC.

With regard to this clonotype: A much larger clone lies a single base off, so this may be a read error. DNA of the CDR3: TGTGCCAGCAGCCTTGGGAACTCGATCCAAGAGACCCAGTACTTC. Its translation: CASSLGNSIQETQYF. The chain uses TRBV3-1 and TRBJ2-5; D unclear. The germline V gene encodes CDR1 LGHDT and CDR2 YNNKEL (reference sequence). Trimming cost V 4 bases and J 1 base, with 13 bases left between them. CDR3 length equals 15 residues.

The gene calls are TRBV7-9 and TRBJ2-7, with a possible D match to TRBD2 (5 bases). The CDR3 has 14 residues. Germline CDR1 is SEHNR and CDR2 is FQNEAQ (reference sequence). V was shortened by 0 bases and J by 6 bases, with 12 bases between the two germline ends. The DNA for the CDR3 is TGTGCCAGCAGCTTAGCGGGAGAAAAGGGCGAGCAGTACTTC. It specifies CASSLAGEKGEQYF. The whole variable domain, remainder taken from reference TRBV7-9 and TRBJ2-7, is DTGVSQNPRHKITKRGQNVTFRCDPISEHNRLYWYRQTLGQGPEFLTYFQNEAQLEKSRLLSDRFSAERPKGSFSTLEIQRTEQGDSAMYLCASSLAGEKGEQYFGPGTRLTVT.

V is TRBV7-6 and J is TRBJ2-5; 8 nucleotides align to TRBD1. The V and J ends lost 1 base and 4 bases, in that order; junction bases with no gene match: 8. CDR1 and CDR2 (germline): SGHVS, FNYEAQ. The CDR3 has 16 residues. This CDR3 is CASSLGGQGRIETQYF. The CDR3 region has the DNA TGTGCCAGCAGCTTAGGCGGACAGGGAAGAATAGAGACCCAGTACTTC.

This clonotype was counted at least ten times. The chain is built from TRBV12-3 or TRBV12-4 and TRBJ2-1; TRBD1 or TRBD2 may be the D gene (5 bases each). Trimming cost V 2 bases and J 6 bases, with 14 bases left between them. The CDR3 contains 15 residues. This chain's CDR3 is CASSLSAPGRNEQFF. CDR3 DNA sequence: TGTGCCAGCAGTTTATCGGCTCCGGGGCGCAATGAGCAGTTCTTC.

The rearrangement joins TRBV12-3 or TRBV12-4 to TRBJ2-1, with D tentatively TRBD2 (6 bases). The germline V and J ends were trimmed by 6 bases and 3 bases, with 18 bases remaining between them. The CDR3 loop spans 16 amino acids. The CDR3 DNA reads as TGTGCCAGCAGATCCGGTTTGGGGGGTGGCTACAATGAGCAGTTCTTC. This translates into CASRSGLGGGYNEQFF.

V is TRBV14 and J is TRBJ2-3; D is perhaps TRBD2 (5 bases). The CDR3 covers 14 residues. Germline V gives CDR1 SGHDN, CDR2 FVKESK. Trimming removed 5 bases from V and 3 bases from J, with 12 bases in between. The CDR3 here is CASSWAGKTDTQYF. CDR3 sequence (DNA): TGTGCCAGCAGCTGGGCCGGGAAAACAGATACGCAGTATTTT.

This clonotype is a singleton in its sample. A much more abundant neighbour one base away suggests this may be a read error. The chain couples TRBV12-3 or TRBV12-4 to TRBJ1-2; the match to TRBD1 covers 9 bases. The CDR3 loop spans 15 amino acids. DNA of the CDR3: TGTGCCAACAGTTTAAGGGGACAGGGAGAATATGGCTACACCTTC. Protein sequence: CANSLRGQGEYGYTF.

Comments on this clonotype: A single base separates this from a much larger clone, so it may be a read error. This chain connects TRBV11-2 to TRBJ2-3; D is uncertain. Trimming cost V 1 base and J 5 bases, with 4 bases left between them. The CDR3 is 12 residues long. Germline V lookup: CDR1 SGHAT, CDR2 FQNNGV. The CDR3 DNA follows: TGTGCCAGCAGCTTAGTCCAAGATACGCAGTATTTT. Encoded protein: CASSLVQDTQYF.

V is TRBV10-3 and J is TRBJ1-2, with D perhaps matching TRBD1 (6 bases). Looked up from germline, CDR1 is ENHRY and CDR2 is SYGVKD. The CDR3 sequence is 13 residues long. The V gene lost 2 bases and the J gene lost 8 bases, with 12 bases spanning the gap. CDR3 DNA sequence: TGTGCCATCAGTGAGGACAGGCCTGGGGGCTACACCTTC. Translating it yields CAISEDRPGGYTF.